The 28 T cell receptor beta chains listed next were all sequenced from one sample in a study of shared clonotypes between healthy human individuals. Data came from immunoSEQ multiplex PCR; TCRdb stores just in-frame clones and leaves some out. Altogether over a million clones are present, roughly 96% being singletons, with the ten largest covering roughly 1.2%. The specimen sequenced was naive CD4+ T cells sorted from blood. This sample's subset: CD45RA+ positively selected. The receptor set was obtained from a young man in good health.

The chain combines TRBV10-1 with TRBJ2-7; TRBD2 agrees at 12 bases. The CDR3 runs to 13 residues. Trimming at V came to 8 bases and at J to 6 bases, leaving 5 bases not matched to a gene. Germline V CDR1 and CDR2: WNHNN, SYGVQD (reference sequence). The CDR3, as DNA: TGCGCCAGCCTGACTAGCGGGAGTTCCGAGCAGTACTTC. Protein sequence: CASLTSGSSEQYF.

The chain carries TRBV18 and TRBJ1-5; D remains ambiguous. The germline V gene has CDR1 KGHSH and CDR2 LQKENI. The CDR3 runs 14 residues. The V and J ends lost 5 bases and 0 bases respectively, with 8 bases between them. The CDR3 DNA reads TGTGCCAGCTCAGTCGGCCATAGCAATCAGCCCCAGCATTTT. Translated, it gives CASSVGHSNQPQHF.

On this clone: The sample carries other DNA sequences with the same CDR3. V and J are TRBV15 and TRBJ2-7; D gene uncertain. This CDR3 is 15 amino acids long. V lost 0 bases to trimming and J lost 1 base, with 10 bases between them. Germline assignment: CDR1 LNHNV and CDR2 YYDKDF (reference sequence). The CDR3 nucleotides are TGTGCCACCAGCAGAGATCCAGGATCATCCTACGAGCAGTACTTC. This encodes CATSRDPGSSYEQYF.

This clone was seen once. V gene TRBV7-8 combines with J gene TRBJ1-5; 8 bases map to TRBD1. The germline gives CDR1 SGHVS, CDR2 FQNEAQ. V gave up 4 bases and J gave up 0 bases; unmatched junction bases: 8. The CDR3 runs 17 residues. The CDR3 region has the DNA TGTGCCAGCAGCTCATGGACAGGGAGTCCTAGCAATCAGCCCCAGCATTTT. It translates to CASSSWTGSPSNQPQHF.

The gene calls are TRBV6-6 and TRBJ2-3; no clear D gene. Germline assignment: CDR1 MNHNY and CDR2 SVGAGI (reference sequence). This CDR3 has 13 residues. V lost 7 bases, J lost 4 bases, and 12 bases lay in between. The CDR3 region has the DNA TGTGCCAGCACCCCACAATTCCCAGATACGCAGTATTTT. Protein sequence: CASTPQFPDTQYF.

This clone was seen once. V usage is TRBV2 and J usage is TRBJ2-5; no clear D. V lost 6 bases and J 5 bases, leaving 16 bases between the germline ends. The CDR3 runs to 14 residues. Germline values: CDR1 SNHLY, CDR2 FYNNEI. CDR3 in amino acids: CASSVKWYDETQYF. The CDR3 DNA reads as TGTGCCAGCAGCGTGAAGTGGTATGACGAGACCCAGTACTTC.

The V call is TRBV11-2, the J call TRBJ2-5; 11 bases align to TRBD2. This CDR3 region has 16 residues. The germline V gene encodes CDR1 SGHAT and CDR2 FQNNGV. The trim removed 5 bases at V and 5 bases at J, leaving 10 bases unmatched. The CDR3 coding sequence is TGTGCCAGCAGCACTACTAGCGGGAGAACGGGGGAGACCCAGTACTTC. This gives the protein CASSTTSGRTGETQYF.

V gene TRBV5-4 combines with J gene TRBJ1-5, with TRBD1 matching over 7 bases. Per the germline V gene, CDR1 is SGHNT and CDR2 is YYREEE (reference sequence). The length of the CDR3 is 16 residues. V was clipped by 4 bases and J by 3 bases; unmatched bases: 10. CDR3 amino acids: CASSLGGGADNQPQHF. The CDR3 bases are TGTGCCAGCAGCCTGGGAGGGGGCGCCGACAATCAGCCCCAGCATTTT.

The chain recombines TRBV5-1 with TRBJ2-4, with a possible D match to TRBD2 (5 bases). V lost 3 bases to trimming and J lost 9 bases, with 13 bases between them. CDR1 and CDR2 from the germline V gene are SGHRS and YFSETQ. The CDR3 has 13 amino acids. The CDR3 nucleotides read TGCGCCAGCAGCTCCCGGGCTAGCAGCATTCAGTACTTC. The encoded protein is CASSSRASSIQYF.

This chain uses TRBV6-6 with TRBJ1-3; no definite D call. The V end was cut by 6 bases, the J end by 7 bases, with 10 bases between. From germline, CDR1 is MNHNY and CDR2 SVGAGI (reference sequence). The CDR3 is made up of 12 amino acids. The CDR3 DNA reads as TGTGCCAGCAGCCCTGGGGAGAACACCATATATTTT. Protein: CASSPGENTIYF.

This clone was seen a single time. The genes are TRBV14 and TRBJ2-1, with 9 bases that match TRBD2. Germline CDR1 SGHDN, CDR2 FVKESK. The CDR3 is made up of 17 amino acids. The J segment lost 1 base and the V segment lost 3 bases, leaving 7 bases of the junction unmatched. CDR3 in amino acids: CASSHSRAGGSYNEQFF. CDR3 nucleotide sequence: TGTGCCAGCAGCCACTCACGGGCGGGGGGGTCCTACAATGAGCAGTTCTTC.

The gene calls are TRBV29-1 and TRBJ2-2, with TRBD2 matching over 10 bases. The germline CDR1 and CDR2 sequences are SQVTM and ANQGSEA. The CDR3 totals 16 residues. After removal of 4 bases from V and 0 bases from J, the junction contained 5 bases not matched to a gene. The CDR3 here is CSVGWTSGANTGELFF. The CDR3 bases are TGCAGCGTTGGGTGGACTAGCGGAGCGAACACCGGGGAGCTGTTTTTT.

The chain couples TRBV9 to TRBJ1-2, with D possibly being TRBD1 (6 bases). The CDR3 contains 14 residues. In germline, CDR1 is SGDLS, CDR2 YYNGEE. V was trimmed by 5 bases and J by 7 bases, leaving 18 bases between them. The CDR3 coding sequence is TGTGCCAGCAGTCCCGCCGGGGGGGCGGGTGGCTACACCTTC. Translated: CASSPAGGAGGYTF.

The rearrangement uses TRBV4-1 and TRBJ1-3; no definite D call. The V end was cut by 0 bases, the J end by 3 bases, with 18 bases between. Germline CDR1 and CDR2: MGHRA and YSYEKL. CDR3 length equals 18 residues. The CDR3 DNA is TGCGCCAGCAGCCAAGATCACGCTGGGAAGTTCCGTGGAAACACCATATATTTT. The encoded protein is CASSQDHAGKFRGNTIYF.

This clone has just one count. The chain uses TRBV19 and TRBJ2-5; TRBD1 matches at 8 bases. The CDR3 extends over 16 amino acids. Germline V gene data show CDR1 as LNHDA and CDR2 as SQIVND (reference sequence). V shed 10 bases and J 0 bases; nucleotides not matched to a gene: 13. CDR3 sequence (DNA): TGTGCCACCAAATGGTCAGGACAGGGCAACCAAGAGACCCAGTACTTC. Translating gives CATKWSGQGNQETQYF.

V usage is TRBV6-1 and J usage is TRBJ1-4, with D unclear. From germline, CDR1 is MNHNS and CDR2 SASEGT. This CDR3 comprises 15 residues. V lost 2 bases and J 5 bases, leaving 12 bases between the germline ends. As DNA, the CDR3 is TGTGCCAGCAGTGAAATAGAGCGTCTCAATGAAAAACTGTTTTTT. Translating it yields CASSEIERLNEKLFF.

The gene calls are TRBV10-3 and TRBJ1-4; the match to TRBD1 covers 12 bases. Per the germline V gene, CDR1 is ENHRY and CDR2 is SYGVKD. This CDR3 has 16 residues. J was trimmed by 10 bases and V by 0 bases; bases with no gene match: 6. The CDR3 region has the DNA TGTGCCATCAGTGAGTCGACGGGACAGGGGGCGAGAAAACTGTTTTTT. As protein: CAISESTGQGARKLFF.

The CDR3 DNA reads as TGCAGCGGGAGGGGACTAGCGGGAGGAGGGACCGGGGAGCTGTTTTTT. Translated: CSGRGLAGGGTGELFF. V and J are TRBV29-1 and TRBJ2-2; TRBD2 matches at 15 bases. The J segment lost 5 bases and the V segment lost 7 bases, leaving 8 bases of the junction unmatched. CDR3 length equals 16 residues. Germline loops: CDR1 SQVTM, CDR2 ANQGSEA.

The V gene is TRBV29-1, the J gene TRBJ2-7, with 8 bases matching TRBD1. CDR1 is SQVTM and CDR2 is ANQGSEA in the germline V gene. The junction had 17 bases not matched to a gene; V was cut back by 7 bases and J by 3 bases. The CDR3 covers 16 residues. In DNA, the CDR3 is TGCAGCGCCATGGGACAGGTCAGCCTCCCCTACTACGAGCAGTACTTC. It encodes CSAMGQVSLPYYEQYF.

This clone was seen only once. The J gene is TRBJ2-1, the V gene TRBV2; D may be TRBD2 (5 bases). Germline CDR1 reads SNHLY; CDR2 reads FYNNEI. The germline V and J ends were trimmed by 10 bases and 9 bases, with 22 bases remaining between them. The CDR3 contains 14 residues. The CDR3 DNA reads TGTGCCATGTCAGCGGTTCCCGGACGGAGTGAGCAGTTCTTC. The encoded protein is CAMSAVPGRSEQFF. Drawing the rest from reference TRBV2 and TRBJ2-1, the complete variable domain is EPEVTQTPSHQVTQMGQEVILRCVPISNHLYFYWYRQILGQKVEFLVSFYNNEISEKSEIFDDQFSVERPDGSNFTLKIRSTKLEDSAMYFCAMSAVPGRSEQFFGPGTRLTVL.

With regard to this clone: Other nucleotide sequences in the sample specify the same CDR3. The chain recombines TRBV7-9 with TRBJ2-5; weak D call: TRBD1 (5 bases). CDR1 is SEHNR, CDR2 FQNEAQ, per germline (reference sequence). V lost 0 bases to trimming and J lost 5 bases, with 7 bases between them. The CDR3 covers 13 residues. The CDR3 is CASSLAGVETQYF. In DNA form, the CDR3 reads TGTGCCAGCAGCTTAGCAGGGGTGGAGACCCAGTACTTC.

This clone was detected once. The chain couples TRBV2 to TRBJ1-1; TRBD1 matches at 8 bases. CDR3 length: 14 amino acids. From germline, CDR1 is SNHLY and CDR2 FYNNEI. Unmatched junction bases numbered 3, after V lost 6 bases and J lost 0 bases. The chain's CDR3 is CASSDRGMNTEAFF. The CDR3 DNA reads as TGTGCCAGCAGCGACAGGGGTATGAACACTGAAGCTTTCTTT.

This clone came up once. The chain employs TRBV19 and TRBJ2-1; TRBD1 matches 8 bases. The CDR3 length is 14 residues. The germline V gene has CDR1 LNHDA and CDR2 SQIVND (reference sequence). V was clipped by 4 bases and J by 4 bases; unmatched bases: 3. Here the CDR3 reads CASSRTGPYNEQFF. The CDR3 DNA is TGTGCCAGTAGTAGGACAGGGCCATACAATGAGCAGTTCTTC.

CDR3 in amino acids: CATSRAGPEAFF. The CDR3 nucleotides read TGTGCCACCAGCAGAGCCGGACCCGAAGCTTTCTTT. The chain couples TRBV15 to TRBJ1-1; D is uncertain. V gave up 1 base and J gave up 8 bases, with 8 bases separating them. CDR3 size: 12 residues. The germline V gene has CDR1 LNHNV and CDR2 YYDKDF (reference sequence).

The J gene is TRBJ2-7, the V gene TRBV20-1, with D hard to call. The germline gives CDR1 DFQATT, CDR2 SNEGSKA (reference sequence). The germline V and J ends were trimmed by 5 bases and 5 bases, with 10 bases remaining between them. The length of the CDR3 is 11 residues. This CDR3 reads CSALNRHEQYF. Here the CDR3 DNA reads TGCAGTGCTCTCAACCGCCACGAGCAGTACTTC.

Details on this clone: At the DNA level, this CDR3 is encoded by other sequences in the same sample as well. This chain links TRBV5-4 with TRBJ1-5, with D uncertain. Trimming took 2 bases from V and 5 from J, leaving 8 bases between them. Germline CDR1 and CDR2: SGHNT and YYREEE (reference sequence). This CDR3 comprises 13 residues. The CDR3 coding sequence is TGTGCCAGCAGCTTAGGTTGGGATCAGCCCCAGCATTTT. Residues: CASSLGWDQPQHF.

The chain uses TRBV19 and TRBJ2-1, with 8 bases aligning to TRBD2. The CDR3 runs to 12 residues. From germline, CDR1 is LNHDA and CDR2 SQIVND (reference sequence). Germline trimming cut 3 bases from V and 9 bases from J; bases unmatched to any gene: 1. The CDR3 sequence: CASSMAGGEQFF. The CDR3 nucleotides are TGTGCCAGTAGTATGGCGGGGGGTGAGCAGTTCTTC.

V is TRBV5-1 and J is TRBJ1-2, with TRBD1 identical over 9 bases. Germline CDR1 SGHRS, CDR2 YFSETQ. This CDR3 is 14 amino acids long. J lost 4 bases, V lost 4 bases, and 5 bases had no gene match. Written as DNA, the CDR3 is TGCGCCAGCAGCAGGGACAGGGAGAGCTATGGCTACACCTTC. As protein: CASSRDRESYGYTF.